Listed below are T cell receptor beta chains from one sample, sequenced in a study of cytomegalovirus exposure and HLA in healthy donors. Assay: immunoSEQ multiplex PCR; the TCRdb copy retains only in-frame clones and omits some. The data contain 150,000 to 200,000 clones, roughly 84% of them seen just once; the ten biggest clones take up roughly 0.23%. Sequencing used PBMCs. These receptors were obtained from a girl under three years old in good health and CMV-seronegative. Each CDR3 is given with its conserved first and last residue. The D gene is left open where the match is weak. Not every row has a clone size; where given, it reads once, few, many or a size class.

TRBD2	TRBV19	NA	TRBJ2-5	TGTGCCAGTAGATCCATCGGGGGGGAAGAGACCCAGTACTTC	CASRSIGGEETQYF
NA	TRBV2	once	TRBJ2-3	TGTGCCAGCAGTTCCCTCTGGCAGACAGATACGCAGTATTTT	CASSSLWQTDTQYF
TRBD1	TRBV4-1	NA	TRBJ2-7	TGCGCCAGCAGCCAGAATCTCCTCCCCGGGACAGGGAAACACGAGCAGTACTTC	CASSQNLLPGTGKHEQYF
NA	TRBV4-1	NA	TRBJ1-6	TGCGCCAGCAGCCATGACGCCGCGGGGGGGTATAATTCACCCCTCCACTTT	CASSHDAAGGYNSPLHF
NA	TRBV19	NA	TRBJ2-1	TGTGCCAGTAGTATAGCCGGGGGAGGTCTCTCCTACAATGAGCAGTTCTTC	CASSIAGGGLSYNEQFF
NA	TRBV11-1	NA	TRBJ2-7	TGTGCCAGCAGCCGCGGGACCTCCTACGAGCAGTACTTC	CASSRGTSYEQYF
TRBD2	TRBV4-1	once	TRBJ2-7	TGCGCCAGCAGCCAACTAGCGGGGTTCTACGAGCAGTACTTC	CASSQLAGFYEQYF
TRBD2	TRBV5-1	NA	TRBJ2-1	TGCGCCAGCATGCTAACCGGGGCGGGAGGGGATGAGCAGTTCTTC	CASMLTGAGGDEQFF
TRBD2	TRBV5-1	NA	TRBJ2-1	TGCGCCAGCAGCAACTCTAGCGGGGGCTACAATGAGCAGTTCTTC	CASSNSSGGYNEQFF
NA	TRBV5-4	NA	TRBJ2-3	TGTGCCAGCAGCTTCGGTATCAGGGGCACAGATACGCAGTATTTT	CASSFGIRGTDTQYF
TRBD2	TRBV7-8	NA	TRBJ2-3	TGTGCCAGCAGCTTTAAAGGGACTAGAGGCACAGATACGCAGTATTTT	CASSFKGTRGTDTQYF
TRBD2	TRBV5-1	NA	TRBJ2-2	TGCGCCAGCAGCCCCGCAGCGGGGATAAGCGGGGAGCTGTTTTTT	CASSPAAGISGELFF
TRBD1	TRBV15	NA	TRBJ2-5	TGTGCCACCAGCAGAGATCGTGAGGGGGCAGGGTCTATATTTGGGACCCAGTACTTC	CATSRDREGAGSIFGTQYF
TRBD2	TRBV30	NA	TRBJ2-1	TGTGCCTGGGAAAGAGCGGGAGGGACTAATGAGCAGTTCTTC	CAWERAGGTNEQFF
TRBD2	TRBV2	NA	TRBJ2-2	TGTGCCAGCAAGCGGGGCATGGGGGAGGTCGGGGAGCTGTTTTTT	CASKRGMGEVGELFF
NA	TRBV7-9	NA	TRBJ2-7	TGTGCCAGCAGCTTGGCCAGGGGTACCTACGAGCAGTACTTC	CASSLARGTYEQYF
NA	TRBV4-1	NA	TRBJ2-7	TGCGCCAGCAGCCGGGGGGTTGGAGCCTACGAGCAGTACTTC	CASSRGVGAYEQYF
TRBD1	TRBV28	NA	TRBJ2-7	TGTGCCAGCAGCCCGGGACAGGGGTACGAGCAGTACTTC	CASSPGQGYEQYF
NA	TRBV2	NA	TRBJ2-5	TGTGCCAGCACGTCCGGCGGAGAGACCCAGTACTTC	CASTSGGETQYF
NA	TRBV9	NA	TRBJ2-2	TGTGCCAGCAGCCCCCGGACAGAGAACACCGGGGAGCTGTTTTTT	CASSPRTENTGELFF
NA	TRBV27	NA	TRBJ2-2	TGTGCCAGCAGTTTAGCAGGGGCGTTGGAGCTGTTTTTT	CASSLAGALELFF
TRBD1	TRBV11-2	NA	TRBJ2-2	TGTGCCAGCAGCCCAGGGGGAAGGGACACCGGGGAGCTGTTTTTT	CASSPGGRDTGELFF